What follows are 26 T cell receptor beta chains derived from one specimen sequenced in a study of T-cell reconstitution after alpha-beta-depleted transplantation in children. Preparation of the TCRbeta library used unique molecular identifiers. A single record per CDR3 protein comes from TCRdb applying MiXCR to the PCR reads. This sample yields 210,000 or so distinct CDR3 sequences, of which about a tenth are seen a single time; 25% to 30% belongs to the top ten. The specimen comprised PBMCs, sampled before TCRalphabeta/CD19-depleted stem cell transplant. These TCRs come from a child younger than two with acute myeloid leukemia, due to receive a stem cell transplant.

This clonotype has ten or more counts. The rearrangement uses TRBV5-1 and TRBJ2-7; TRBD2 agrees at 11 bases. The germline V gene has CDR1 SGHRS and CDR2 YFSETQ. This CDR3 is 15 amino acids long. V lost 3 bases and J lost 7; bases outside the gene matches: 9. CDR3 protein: CASSSLAGGPDEQYF. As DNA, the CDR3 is TGCGCCAGCAGCTCCTTAGCGGGAGGGCCGGATGAGCAGTACTTC.

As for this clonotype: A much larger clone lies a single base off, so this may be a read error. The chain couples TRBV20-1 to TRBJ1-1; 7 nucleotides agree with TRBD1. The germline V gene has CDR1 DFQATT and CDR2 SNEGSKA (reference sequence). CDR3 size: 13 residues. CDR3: CSARRQGDTAAFF. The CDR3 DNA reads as TGCAGTGCCAGAAGACAGGGTGATACTGCAGCTTTCTTT.

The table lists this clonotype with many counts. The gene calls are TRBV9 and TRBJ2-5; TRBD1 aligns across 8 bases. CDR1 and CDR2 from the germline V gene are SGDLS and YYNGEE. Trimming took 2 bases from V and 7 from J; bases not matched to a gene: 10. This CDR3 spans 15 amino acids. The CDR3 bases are TGTGCCAGCAGCGTCTTAACAGGGGGATCAGCGACCCAGTACTTC. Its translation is CASSVLTGGSATQYF.

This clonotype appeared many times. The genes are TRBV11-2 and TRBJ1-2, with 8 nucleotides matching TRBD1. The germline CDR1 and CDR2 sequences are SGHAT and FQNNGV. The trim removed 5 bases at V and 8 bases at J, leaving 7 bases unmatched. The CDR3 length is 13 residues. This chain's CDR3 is CASSPGQGGGYTF. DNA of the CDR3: TGTGCCAGCAGCCCAGGACAGGGTGGCGGCTACACCTTC.

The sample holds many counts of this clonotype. CDR3 bases: TGTGCCAGCAGCTTGAGACCCCCGGACAGATACTACGAGCAGTACTTC. Translation gives CASSLRPPDRYYEQYF. The chain carries TRBV5-5 and TRBJ2-7; TRBD1 might be the D (6 bases). There are 16 residues in the CDR3. Germline V gene lookup returns CDR1 SGHKS and CDR2 YYEKEE (reference sequence). V lost 1 base, J lost 3 bases, and 17 bases lay in between.

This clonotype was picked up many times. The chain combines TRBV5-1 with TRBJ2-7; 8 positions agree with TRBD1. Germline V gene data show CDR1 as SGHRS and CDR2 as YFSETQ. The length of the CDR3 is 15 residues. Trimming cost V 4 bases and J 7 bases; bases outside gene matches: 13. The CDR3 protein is CASSVEGQVRLEQYF. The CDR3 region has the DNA TGCGCCAGCAGCGTGGAGGGACAGGTGAGATTAGAGCAGTACTTC.

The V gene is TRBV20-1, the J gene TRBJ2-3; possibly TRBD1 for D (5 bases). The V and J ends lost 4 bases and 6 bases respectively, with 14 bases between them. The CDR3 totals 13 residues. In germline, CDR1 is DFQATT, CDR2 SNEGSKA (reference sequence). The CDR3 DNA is TGCAGTGCTACCGTGCAGGGTTTGGATACGCAGTATTTT. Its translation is CSATVQGLDTQYF.

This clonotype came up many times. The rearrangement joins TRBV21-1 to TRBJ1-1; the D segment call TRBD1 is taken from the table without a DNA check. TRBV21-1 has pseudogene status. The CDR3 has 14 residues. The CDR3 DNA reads TGTGCCAGCAGGAGGGGGGCCCAGAACACTGAAGCTTTCTTT. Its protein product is CASRRGAQNTEAFF.

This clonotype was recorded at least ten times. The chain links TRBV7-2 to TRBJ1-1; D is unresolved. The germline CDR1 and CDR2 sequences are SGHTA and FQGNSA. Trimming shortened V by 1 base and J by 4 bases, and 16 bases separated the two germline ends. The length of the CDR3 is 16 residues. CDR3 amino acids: CASSLGGASLGTEAFF. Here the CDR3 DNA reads TGTGCCAGCAGCTTAGGGGGTGCCTCGCTGGGCACTGAAGCTTTCTTT.

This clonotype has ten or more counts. CDR3 nucleotide sequence: TGTGCCATCAGGGGCGCGAACCTCTACGAGCAGTACTTC. Translating it yields CAIRGANLYEQYF. This chain joins TRBV10-3 and TRBJ2-7; D is uncertain. Trimming shortened V by 6 bases and J by 3 bases, and 12 bases separated the two germline ends. This CDR3 is built from 13 residues. Germline V gene lookup returns CDR1 ENHRY and CDR2 SYGVKD.

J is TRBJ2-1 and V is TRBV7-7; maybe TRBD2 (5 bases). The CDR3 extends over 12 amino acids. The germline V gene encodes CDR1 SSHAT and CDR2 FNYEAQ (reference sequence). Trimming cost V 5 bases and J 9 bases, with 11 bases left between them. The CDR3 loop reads CASSDPGGEQFF. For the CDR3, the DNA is TGTGCCAGCAGCGACCCAGGAGGTGAGCAGTTCTTC.

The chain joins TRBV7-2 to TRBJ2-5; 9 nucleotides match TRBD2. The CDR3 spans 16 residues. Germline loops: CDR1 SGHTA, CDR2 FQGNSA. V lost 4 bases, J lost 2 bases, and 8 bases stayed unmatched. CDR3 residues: CASSSIAGEHQETQYF. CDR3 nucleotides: TGTGCCAGCAGCTCGATAGCGGGAGAACATCAAGAGACCCAGTACTTC.

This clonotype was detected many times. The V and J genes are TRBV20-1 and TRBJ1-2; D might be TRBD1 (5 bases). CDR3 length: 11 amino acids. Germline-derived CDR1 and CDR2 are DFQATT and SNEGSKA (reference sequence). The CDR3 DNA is TGCAGGACTCCGGGGGACTATGGCTACACCTTC. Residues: CRTPGDYGYTF.

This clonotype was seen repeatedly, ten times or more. This CDR3 reads CASSPQEQETQYF. CDR3 coding DNA: TGTGCCAGCAGCCCTCAAGAGCAAGAGACCCAGTACTTC. This sequence joins TRBV7-7 and TRBJ2-5; unclear D gene. Between the trimmed V and J ends, which lost 5 bases and 2 bases, there was a span of 9 bases. This CDR3 has 13 residues. Germline CDR1 SSHAT, CDR2 FNYEAQ (reference sequence).

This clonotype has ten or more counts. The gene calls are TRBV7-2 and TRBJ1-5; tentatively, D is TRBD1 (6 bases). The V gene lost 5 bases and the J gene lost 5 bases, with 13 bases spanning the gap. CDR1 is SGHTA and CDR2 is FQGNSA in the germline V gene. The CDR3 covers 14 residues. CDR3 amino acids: CASSQDRTYQPQHF. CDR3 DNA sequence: TGTGCCAGCAGCCAGGACAGAACCTATCAGCCCCAGCATTTT.

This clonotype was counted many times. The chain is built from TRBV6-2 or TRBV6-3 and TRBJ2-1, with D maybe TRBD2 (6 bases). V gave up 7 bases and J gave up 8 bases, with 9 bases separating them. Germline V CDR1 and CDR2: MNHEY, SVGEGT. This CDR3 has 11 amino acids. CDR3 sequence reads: CASMEGYEQFF. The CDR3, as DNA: TGTGCCAGCATGGAGGGCTATGAGCAGTTCTTC.

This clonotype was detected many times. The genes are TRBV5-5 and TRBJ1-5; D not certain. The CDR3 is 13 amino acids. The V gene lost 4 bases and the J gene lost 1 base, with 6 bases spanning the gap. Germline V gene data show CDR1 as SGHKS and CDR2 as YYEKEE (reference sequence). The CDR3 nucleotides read TGTGCCAGCAGCGCGAGAAGCAATCAGCCCCAGCATTTT. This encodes CASSARSNQPQHF.

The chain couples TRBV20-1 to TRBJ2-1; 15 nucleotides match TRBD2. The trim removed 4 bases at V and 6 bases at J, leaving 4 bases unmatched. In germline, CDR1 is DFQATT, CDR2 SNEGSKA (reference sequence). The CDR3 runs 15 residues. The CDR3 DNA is TGCAGTGCTACGCGGACTAGCGGGGGGGCCAATGAGCAGTTCTTC. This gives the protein CSATRTSGGANEQFF.

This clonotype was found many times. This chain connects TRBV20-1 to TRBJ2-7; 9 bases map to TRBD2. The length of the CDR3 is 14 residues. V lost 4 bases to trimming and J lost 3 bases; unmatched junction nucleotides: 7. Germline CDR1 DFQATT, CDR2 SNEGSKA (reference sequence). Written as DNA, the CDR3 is TGCAGTGCTAAATTTAGCGGGAGTCGCTACGAGCAGTACTTC. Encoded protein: CSAKFSGSRYEQYF.

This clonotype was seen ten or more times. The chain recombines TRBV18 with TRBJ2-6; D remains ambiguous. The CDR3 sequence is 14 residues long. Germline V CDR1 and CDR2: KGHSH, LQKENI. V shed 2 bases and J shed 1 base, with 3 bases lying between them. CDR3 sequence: CASSPASGANVLTF. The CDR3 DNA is TGTGCCAGCTCACCAGCGTCTGGGGCCAACGTCCTGACTTTC.

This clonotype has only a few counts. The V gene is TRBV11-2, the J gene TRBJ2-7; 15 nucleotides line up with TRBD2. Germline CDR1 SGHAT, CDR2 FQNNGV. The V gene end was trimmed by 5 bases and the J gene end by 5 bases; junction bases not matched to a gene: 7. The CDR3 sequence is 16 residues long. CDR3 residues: CASSGGLAGGANEQYF. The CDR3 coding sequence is TGTGCCAGCAGCGGAGGACTAGCGGGAGGGGCGAACGAGCAGTACTTC.

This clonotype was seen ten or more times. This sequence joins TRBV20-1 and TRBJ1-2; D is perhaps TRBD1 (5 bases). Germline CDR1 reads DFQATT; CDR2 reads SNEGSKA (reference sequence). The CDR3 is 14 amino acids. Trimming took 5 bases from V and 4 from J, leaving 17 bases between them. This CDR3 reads CSARGVTGGYGYTF. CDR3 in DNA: TGCAGTGCTCGAGGGGTAACGGGTGGCTATGGCTACACCTTC.

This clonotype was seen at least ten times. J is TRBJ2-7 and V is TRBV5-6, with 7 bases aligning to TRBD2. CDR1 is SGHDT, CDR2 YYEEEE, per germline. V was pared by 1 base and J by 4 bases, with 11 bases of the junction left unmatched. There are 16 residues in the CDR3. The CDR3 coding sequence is TGTGCCAGCAGCTTGTTTAAAGCAACGGGACTATACGAGCAGTACTTC. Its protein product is CASSLFKATGLYEQYF.

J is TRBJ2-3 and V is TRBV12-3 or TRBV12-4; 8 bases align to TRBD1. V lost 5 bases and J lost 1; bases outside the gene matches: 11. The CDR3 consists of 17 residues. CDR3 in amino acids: CASSEWTGWVGTDTQYF. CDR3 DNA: TGTGCCAGCAGTGAATGGACAGGGTGGGTGGGCACAGATACGCAGTATTTT.

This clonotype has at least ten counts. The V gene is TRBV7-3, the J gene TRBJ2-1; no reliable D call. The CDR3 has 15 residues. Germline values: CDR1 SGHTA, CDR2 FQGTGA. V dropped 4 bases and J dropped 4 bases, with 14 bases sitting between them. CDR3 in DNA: TGTGCCAGCAGCTACGGAGAGGTATTATACAATGAGCAGTTCTTC. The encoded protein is CASSYGEVLYNEQFF.

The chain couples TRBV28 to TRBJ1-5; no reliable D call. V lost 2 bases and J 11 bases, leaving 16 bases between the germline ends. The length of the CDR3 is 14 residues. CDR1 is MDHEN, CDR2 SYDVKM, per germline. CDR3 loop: CASSLGQPCDTQHF. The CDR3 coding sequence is TGTGCCAGCAGTTTAGGGCAACCCTGCGACACCCAGCATTTT.